This T cell receptor beta chain emerged from a study of blood T cells in healthy people across ages. This CDR3 spans 16 amino acids. The J segment lost 9 bases and the V segment lost 3 bases, leaving 13 bases of the junction unmatched. Germline V gene data show CDR1 as PRHDT and CDR2 as FYEKMQ (reference sequence). A second about 7 to 12 cycle PCR used barcoded and J-beta primers. TCRdb used MiXCR to reprocess the 5' RACE reads, holding one entry per CDR3 protein. The repertoire holds under 2,000,000 distinct CDR3 sequences, with 40% to 55% as singletons. This sequence originates from a woman aged 40 to 50 in good health. This sequence joins TRBV13 and TRBJ2-1; 8 bases map to TRBD1. The sequenced material came from blood. The chain's CDR3 is CASSFPSRDRSREQFF. The DNA for the CDR3 is TGTGCCAGCAGCTTTCCCTCCCGGGACAGGTCCCGTGAGCAGTTCTTC.